Presented here are 3 T cell receptor beta chains from one specimen sequenced in a study of CD8 T cells in Susac syndrome. The RNA, about 0.5 to 1 ug, was put through reverse transcription using random hexamers. TCRdb re-derived calls from the immunoSEQ multiplex PCR reads in MiXCR, one entry per CDR3 protein. The sample lists about 100,000 distinct CDR3 sequences; around 95% were seen once. The sample comprised CD8+ T cells from PBMCs. The receptor set was obtained from a human donor with Susac syndrome.

This sequence joins TRBV3-1 and TRBJ1-1; tentative D call: TRBD1 (6 bases). This CDR3 contains 12 residues. Germline V gene lookup returns CDR1 LGHDT and CDR2 YNNKEL (reference sequence). The V gene lost 2 bases and the J gene lost 8 bases, with 9 bases spanning the gap. CDR3 sequence reads: CASSQQGWEAFF. Here the CDR3 DNA reads TGTGCCAGCAGCCAACAGGGGTGGGAAGCTTTCTTT.

This rearrangement joins TRBV28 to TRBJ2-5; the D is unclear. V was clipped by 6 bases and J by 5 bases, with 7 bases between them. This CDR3 spans 11 amino acids. Germline CDR1 MDHEN, CDR2 SYDVKM. CDR3 in amino acids: CASRYAETQYF. In nucleotides, the CDR3 is TGTGCCAGCAGATACGCGGAGACCCAGTACTTC.

This clonotype was counted a single time. V and J are TRBV6-5 and TRBJ2-4; no definite D call. The CDR3 is made up of 13 amino acids. From germline, CDR1 is MNHEY and CDR2 SVGAGI. The ends were cut back, 6 bases at V and 0 bases at J, with 6 bases in the middle. In DNA form, the CDR3 reads TGTGCCAGCAGAGACGTAGCCAAAAACATTCAGTACTTC. It specifies CASRDVAKNIQYF.